In this sample, the clone carrying this T cell receptor (beta chain) turned up a few times. What it binds is unknown. The sample originates from a study of T cells after yellow fever vaccination. Study summary: The SMART-Seq v4 Ultra Low Input method served to prepare the low-cell-number fractions.

Study-level findings and limits: Peak timing came faster in the weaker secondary response, day 5 versus 15. Detected again after the booster were most primary-vaccination clones, at 95% to 98% CD4 and about 90% CD8.

The CDR3 runs 13 residues. Germline lookup yields CDR1 SGHTA and CDR2 FQGNSA. The V and J ends lost 5 bases and 13 bases, in that order; junction bases with no gene match: 10. UMIs and a universal primer site were added when TCR cDNA was made by 5'RACE template switching. TCRdb passed the 5' RACE reads through MiXCR, listing each CDR3 protein once. The sample lists under 500,000 distinct CDR3 sequences, roughly 20% seen once, with 18% in the top ten. The sequence derives from a young man who received the YFV17D yellow fever vaccine. This chain uses TRBV7-2 with TRBJ2-7, with TRBD1 matching 11 bases. Sample: PBMCs, taken before the yellow fever booster vaccination. The CDR3, as DNA: TGTGCCAGCAGCCCCGATCCCGGGACAGGGGGTTACTTC. Translated: CASSPDPGTGGYF. The full variable domain, in which reference TRBV7-2 and TRBJ2-7 provide the parts outside the CDR3, is GAGVSQSPSNKVTEKGKDVELRCDPISGHTALYWYRQSLGQGLEFLIYFQGNSAPDKSGLPSDRFSAERTGGSVSTLTIQRTQQEDSAVYLCASSPDPGTGGYFGPGTRLTVT.